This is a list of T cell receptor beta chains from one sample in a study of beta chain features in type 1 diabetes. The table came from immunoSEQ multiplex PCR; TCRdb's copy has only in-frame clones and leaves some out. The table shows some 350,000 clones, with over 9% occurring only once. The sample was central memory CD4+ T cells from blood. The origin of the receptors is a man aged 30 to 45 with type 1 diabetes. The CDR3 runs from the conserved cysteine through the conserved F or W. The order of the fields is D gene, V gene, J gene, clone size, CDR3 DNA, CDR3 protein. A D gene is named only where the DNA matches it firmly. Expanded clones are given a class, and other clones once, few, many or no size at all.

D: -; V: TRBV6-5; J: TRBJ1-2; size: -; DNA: TGTGCCTGCTCCCCGGCCGACCGTAGCTATGGCTACACCTTC; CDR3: CACSPADRSYGYTF
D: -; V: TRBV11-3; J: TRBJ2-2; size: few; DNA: TGTGCCAGCAGCTCCCAAAACACCGGGGAGCTGTTTTTT; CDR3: CASSSQNTGELFF
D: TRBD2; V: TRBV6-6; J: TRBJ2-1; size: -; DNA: TGTGCCAGCAGTTACTCCGTGGGAGGGGATGAGCAGTTCTTC; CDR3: CASSYSVGGDEQFF
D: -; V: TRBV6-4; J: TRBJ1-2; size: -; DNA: TGTGCCAGAGCGACGTTTTCGGGGGGTAACTATGGCTACACCTTC; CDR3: CARATFSGGNYGYTF
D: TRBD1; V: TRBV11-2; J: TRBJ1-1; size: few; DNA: TGTGCCAGCAGCCCCGGGACAGCTAACACTGAAGCTTTCTTT; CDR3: CASSPGTANTEAFF
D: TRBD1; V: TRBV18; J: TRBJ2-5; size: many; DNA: TGTGCCAGCTCAGACAGGGAGGAGACCCAGTACTTC; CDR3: CASSDREETQYF
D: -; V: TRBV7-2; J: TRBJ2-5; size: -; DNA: TGTGCCAGCAGCTTAGGTTCGGGGCGAGAGACCCAGTACTTC; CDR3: CASSLGSGRETQYF
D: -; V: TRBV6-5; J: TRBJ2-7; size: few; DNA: TGTGCCAGCGCGAGCTCCTACGAGCAGTACTTC; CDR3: CASASSYEQYF
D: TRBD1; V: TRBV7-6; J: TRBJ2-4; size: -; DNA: TGTGCCAGCAGCTCACTACAGGGGTTGGGAAACATTCAGTACTTC; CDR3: CASSSLQGLGNIQYF
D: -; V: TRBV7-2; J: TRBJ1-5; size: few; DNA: TGTGCCAGCAGCCCCGGGCAGGGAAGCAATCAGCCCCAGCATTTT; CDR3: CASSPGQGSNQPQHF
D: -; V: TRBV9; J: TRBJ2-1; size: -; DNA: TGTGCCAGCAGCGTAGGGGAAGCCTCCTACAATGAGCAGTTCTTC; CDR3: CASSVGEASYNEQFF
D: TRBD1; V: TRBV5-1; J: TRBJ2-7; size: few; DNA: TGCGCCAGCAGCTTGGGGAAGGACAGGGGTTACGAGCAGTACTTC; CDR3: CASSLGKDRGYEQYF
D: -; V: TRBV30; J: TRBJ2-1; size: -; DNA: TGTGCCTGGACCACATTCTCCGGGACTGGAGGCGATGAGCAGTTCTTC; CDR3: CAWTTFSGTGGDEQFF
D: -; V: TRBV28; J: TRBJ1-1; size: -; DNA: TGTGCCAGCTATGGGGTGGGAGCTTTCTTT; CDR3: CASYGVGAFF
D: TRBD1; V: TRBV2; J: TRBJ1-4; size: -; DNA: TGTACCAGCAGTATGGGACAGGGAGGACTGTTTTTT; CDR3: CTSSMGQGGLFF
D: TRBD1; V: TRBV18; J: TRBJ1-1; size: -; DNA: TGTGCCAGCTCCCGGGACAGCAGTAACACTGAAGCTTTCTTT; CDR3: CASSRDSSNTEAFF
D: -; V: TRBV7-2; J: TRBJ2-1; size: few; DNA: TGTGCCAGCAGCTTGGTTTTTTACAATGAGCAGTTCTTC; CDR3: CASSLVFYNEQFF
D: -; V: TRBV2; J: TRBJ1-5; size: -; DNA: TGTGCCAGCAGTGAAGGGCAGGGATCTCAGCCCCAGCATTTT; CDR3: CASSEGQGSQPQHF
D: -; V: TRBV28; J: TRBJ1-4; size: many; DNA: TGTGCCAGCCTACCTTCGAGTCGGGAAAAACTGTTTTTT; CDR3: CASLPSSREKLFF
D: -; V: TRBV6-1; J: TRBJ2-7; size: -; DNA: TGTGCCAGCAGTGGGAACAGGGTATTTTCCTACGAGCAGTACTTC; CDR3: CASSGNRVFSYEQYF
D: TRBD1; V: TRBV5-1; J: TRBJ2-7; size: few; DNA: TGCGCCAGCAGCTTTGGGACAGGGTCCTACGAGCAGTACTTC; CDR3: CASSFGTGSYEQYF
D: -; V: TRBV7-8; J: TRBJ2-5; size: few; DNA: TGTGCCAGCAGCCTAGGACGCCACCAAGAGACCCAGTACTTC; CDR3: CASSLGRHQETQYF
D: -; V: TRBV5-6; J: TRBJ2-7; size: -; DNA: TGTGCCAGCAGCCCGGGGACAAACTACGAGCAGTACTTC; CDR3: CASSPGTNYEQYF
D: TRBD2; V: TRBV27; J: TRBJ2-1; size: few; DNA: TGTGCCAGCAGTCGAGCCGGGACTAGCGAGAGTGAGCAGTTCTTC; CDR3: CASSRAGTSESEQFF
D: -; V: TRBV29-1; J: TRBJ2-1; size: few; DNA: TGCAGCGCCCTTCTCGGACCCACGGGTGAGCAGTTCTTC; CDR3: CSALLGPTGEQFF
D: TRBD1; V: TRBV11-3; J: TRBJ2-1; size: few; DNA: TGTGCCAGCAGCCCCGGACAGGGGGCAGTGGATGAGCAGTTCTTC; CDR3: CASSPGQGAVDEQFF
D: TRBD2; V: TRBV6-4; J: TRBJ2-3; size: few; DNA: TGTGCCAGCAGTGACTCCCGGACTAGCGGGAGCACAGATACGCAGTATTTT; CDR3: CASSDSRTSGSTDTQYF
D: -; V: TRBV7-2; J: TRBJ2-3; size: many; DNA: TGTGCCAGCAGCTTACGGGGGACCACAGATACGCAGTATTTT; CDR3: CASSLRGTTDTQYF
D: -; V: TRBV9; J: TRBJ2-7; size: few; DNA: TGTGCCAGCAGCGAGGGCGCCGTCGGCGCCTACGAGCAGTACTTC; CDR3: CASSEGAVGAYEQYF
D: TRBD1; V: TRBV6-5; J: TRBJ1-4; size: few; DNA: TGTGCCATCAGCGACAGGGGGGGAGAAAAACTGTTTTTT; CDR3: CAISDRGGEKLFF
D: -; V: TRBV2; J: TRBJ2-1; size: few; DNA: TGTGCCAGCACTACGATCCGGCTTGGGAATGAGCAGTTCTTC; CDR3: CASTTIRLGNEQFF
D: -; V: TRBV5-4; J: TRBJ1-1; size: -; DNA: TGTGCCAGCAGCTTACCAAGCGGCACTGAAGCTTTCTTT; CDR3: CASSLPSGTEAFF
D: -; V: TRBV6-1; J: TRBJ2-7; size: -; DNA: TGTGCCAGCAGTACCTACACTCGGGAGCAGTACTTC; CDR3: CASSTYTREQYF
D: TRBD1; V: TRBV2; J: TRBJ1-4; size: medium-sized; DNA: TGTGCCACCTCCCAGGGGGCGCAGGCTGAAAAACTGTTTTTT; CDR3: CATSQGAQAEKLFF
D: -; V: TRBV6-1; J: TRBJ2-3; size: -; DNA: TGTGCCAGCAGTGAAGCGCGTTTAATTGCGGGGGCGCGGGATACGCAGTATTTT; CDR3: CASSEARLIAGARDTQYF
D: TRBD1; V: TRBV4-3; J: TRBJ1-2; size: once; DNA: TGCGCCAGCAGCCAAGAATCATCAACCAGGGGGCCGGGCTACACCTTC; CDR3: CASSQESSTRGPGYTF
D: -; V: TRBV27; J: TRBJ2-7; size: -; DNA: TGTGCCAGCAGTTTTAGGGTCTCACAGACAGGCTACGAGCAGTACTTC; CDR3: CASSFRVSQTGYEQYF
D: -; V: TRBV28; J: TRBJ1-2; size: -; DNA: TGTGCCAGCAGTCACGACAACTATGGCTACACCTTC; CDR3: CASSHDNYGYTF
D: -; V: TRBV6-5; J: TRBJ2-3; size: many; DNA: TGTGCCAGCAGAAGACTACTCACAGATACGCAGTATTTT; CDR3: CASRRLLTDTQYF